This entry is about one T cell receptor (beta chain). Its antigen remains unidentified. CDR3 length: 11 residues. From germline, CDR1 is SQVTM and CDR2 ANQGSEA. V lost 3 bases and J 13 bases, leaving 13 bases between the germline ends. This sample was included in a study of T cells after yellow fever vaccination. Across the study: Fractions of low cell number were prepared using SMART-Seq v4 Ultra Low Input. Regarding the study as a whole: The secondary T-cell response peaked on day 5, not day 15, but was weaker. Primary-vaccination clones mostly resurfaced post-booster (more than 95% CD4, more than 85% CD8).

For TCR, cDNA came from 5'RACE template switching, which added a universal primer site and UMIs. TCRdb reprocessed the 5' RACE reads with MiXCR, giving one entry per CDR3 protein. Of 550,000 or so distinct CDR3 sequences detected, roughly a fifth appear once; the ten largest clones hold 14%. Specimen: PBMCs, collected 15 days after the yellow fever booster vaccination. The V and J genes are TRBV29-1 and TRBJ2-1; no clear D gene. This receptor was taken from a man under 40 who received the YFV17D yellow fever vaccine. The CDR3, as DNA: TGCAGCGTTGACGGCGGAGCTATCCAGTTCTTC. Encoded protein: CSVDGGAIQFF.